The sequence of this T cell receptor (beta chain) was determined in a study of T-cell reconstitution after alpha-beta-depleted transplantation in children. Germline values: CDR1 SGHAT, CDR2 FQNNGV. The CDR3 covers 15 residues. Study results and limitations: Newly produced T cells mostly provided counts and TCRbeta diversity after one year, as hyperexpanded clones declined. At around two months after transplant, the alpha-beta T cells were reportedly derived from several hundred expanded clones that came from non-depleted graft cells. It was surviving recipient T cells and thymic progenitors that gave some patients high TCRbeta diversity at day 60.

For this clonotype: Antigen unknown. A much larger clone lies a single base off, so this may be a read error.

TCRbeta library preparation incorporated unique molecular identifiers. Via MiXCR, TCRdb re-called the PCR reads, giving one row per CDR3 protein. The sample has more than 400,000 distinct CDR3 sequences, roughly 44% seen once. This specimen consisted of PBMCs, obtained before TCRalphabeta/CD19-depleted stem cell transplant. The chain carries TRBV11-2 and TRBJ2-3; D is ambiguous. This TCR derives from a girl aged 2 to 9 with aplastic anemia, due to receive a stem cell transplant. The CDR3 here is CASSLAVVGTDMQYF. The CDR3 nucleotides are TGTGCCAGCAGCTTAGCAGTAGTTGGCACAGATATGCAGTATTTT.